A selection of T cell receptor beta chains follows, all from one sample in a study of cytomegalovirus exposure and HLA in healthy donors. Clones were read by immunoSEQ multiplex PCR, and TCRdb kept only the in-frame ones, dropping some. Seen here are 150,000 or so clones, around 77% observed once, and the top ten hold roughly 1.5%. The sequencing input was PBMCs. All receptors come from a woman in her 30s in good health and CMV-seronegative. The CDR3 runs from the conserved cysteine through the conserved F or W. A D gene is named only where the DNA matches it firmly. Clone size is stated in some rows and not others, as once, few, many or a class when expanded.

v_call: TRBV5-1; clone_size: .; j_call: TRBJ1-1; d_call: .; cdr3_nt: TGCGCCAGCAGCTTAGATGGGGGGGTGGGAGGTGAAGCTTTCTTT; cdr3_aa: CASSLDGGVGGEAFF
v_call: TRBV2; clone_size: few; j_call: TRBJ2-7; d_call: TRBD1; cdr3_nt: TGTGCCAGCAGTGATCTGACAGGGTACGAGCAGTACTTC; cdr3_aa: CASSDLTGYEQYF
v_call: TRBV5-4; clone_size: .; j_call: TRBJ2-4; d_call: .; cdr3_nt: TGTGCCAGCAGCTTCCGCAGGGTGGGCAAAAACATTCAGTACTTC; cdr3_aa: CASSFRRVGKNIQYF
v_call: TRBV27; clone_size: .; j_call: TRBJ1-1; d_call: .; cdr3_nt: TGTGCCAGCAGTTCCCCCCGGGGGTGGGGTATAGAAGCTTTCTTT; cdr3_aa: CASSSPRGWGIEAFF
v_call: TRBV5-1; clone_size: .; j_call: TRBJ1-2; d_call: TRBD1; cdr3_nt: TGCGCCAGCAGCTTGGGGGGGACAGGGGAGTATGGCTACACCTTC; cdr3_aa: CASSLGGTGEYGYTF
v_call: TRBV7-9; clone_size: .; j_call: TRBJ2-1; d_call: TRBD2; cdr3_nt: TGTTCCAGCAGCTCCCGGGACTACCTATACAATGAGCAGTTCTTC; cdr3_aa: CSSSSRDYLYNEQFF
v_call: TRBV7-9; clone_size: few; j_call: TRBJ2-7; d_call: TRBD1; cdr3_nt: TGTGCCAGCAGCCGGACTTGGACAGGGGGGAGCGAGCAGTACTTC; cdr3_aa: CASSRTWTGGSEQYF
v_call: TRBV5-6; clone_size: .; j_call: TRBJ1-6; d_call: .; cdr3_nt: TGTGCCAGCAGCTTATCGGGGTATAATTCACCCCTCCACTTT; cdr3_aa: CASSLSGYNSPLHF
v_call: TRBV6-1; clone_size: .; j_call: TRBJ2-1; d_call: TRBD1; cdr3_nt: TGTGCCAGCAGTGGACTCCCGGGACAGGGACGCAATGAGCAGTTCTTC; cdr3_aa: CASSGLPGQGRNEQFF
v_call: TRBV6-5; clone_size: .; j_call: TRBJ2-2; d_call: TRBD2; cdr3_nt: TGTGCCAGCCAAGTGACTAGCGGGGCCCCCGGGGAGCTGTTTTTT; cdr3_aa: CASQVTSGAPGELFF
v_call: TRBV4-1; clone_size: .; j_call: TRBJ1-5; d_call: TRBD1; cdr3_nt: TGCGCCAGCAGCCAAGATCCCGGGACAGGGGGAGGCTTTCGCAATCAGCCCCAGCATTTT; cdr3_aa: CASSQDPGTGGGFRNQPQHF
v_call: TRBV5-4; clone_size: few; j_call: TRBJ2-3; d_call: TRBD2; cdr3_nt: TGTGCCAGCAGCTCGGCCTCTAGCGGGCGCACAGATACGCAGTATTTT; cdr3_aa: CASSSASSGRTDTQYF
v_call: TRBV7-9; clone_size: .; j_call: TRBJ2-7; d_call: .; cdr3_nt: TGTGCCAGCAGCTTAGTGGGGGCAGGGGATACCTACGAGCAGTACTTC; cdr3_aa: CASSLVGAGDTYEQYF
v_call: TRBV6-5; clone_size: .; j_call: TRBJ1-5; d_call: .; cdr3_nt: TGTGCCAGCAGTGAAGGCGGCGATGGTCAGCCCCAGCATTTT; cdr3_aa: CASSEGGDGQPQHF
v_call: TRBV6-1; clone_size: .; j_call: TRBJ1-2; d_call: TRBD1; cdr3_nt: TGTGCCAGCAGTGATGCAGGGGGCTATGGCTACACCTTC; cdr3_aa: CASSDAGGYGYTF
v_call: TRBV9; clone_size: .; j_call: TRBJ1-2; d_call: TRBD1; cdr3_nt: TGTGCCAGCAGCGACCATTCTCAGGGGGCCTTCTATGGCTACACCTTC; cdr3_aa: CASSDHSQGAFYGYTF
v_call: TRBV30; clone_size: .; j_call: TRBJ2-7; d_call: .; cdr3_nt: TGTGCCTGTAGGGACAACTCCTACGAGCAGTACTTC; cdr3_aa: CACRDNSYEQYF
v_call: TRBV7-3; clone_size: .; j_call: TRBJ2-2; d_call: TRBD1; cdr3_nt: TGTGCCAGCAGCTTAAATTGGGGACAGGGCACCGGGGAGCTGTTTTTT; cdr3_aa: CASSLNWGQGTGELFF
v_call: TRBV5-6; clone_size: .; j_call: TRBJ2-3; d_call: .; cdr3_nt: TGTGCCAGCAGCCCTGAAGGTCGACAGGGAGGAGATACGCAGTATTTT; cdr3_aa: CASSPEGRQGGDTQYF
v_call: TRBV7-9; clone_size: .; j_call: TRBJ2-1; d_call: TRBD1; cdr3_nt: TGTGCCAGCAGCTCCCCGGGACAGGGTTACAATGAGCAGTTCTTC; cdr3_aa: CASSSPGQGYNEQFF
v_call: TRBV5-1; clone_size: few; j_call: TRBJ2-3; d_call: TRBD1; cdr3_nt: TGCGCCAGCAGGGGGACAGTAAGCACAGATACGCAGTATTTT; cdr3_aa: CASRGTVSTDTQYF
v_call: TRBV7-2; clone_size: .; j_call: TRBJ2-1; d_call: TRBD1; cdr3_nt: TGTGCCAGCAGCTCGTCCCGGGACAGGTACAATGAGCAGTTCTTC; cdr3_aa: CASSSSRDRYNEQFF
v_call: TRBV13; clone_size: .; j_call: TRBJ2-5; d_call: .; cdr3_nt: TGTGCCAGCAGCTTACGACAGTCAGAGACCCAGTACTTC; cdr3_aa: CASSLRQSETQYF
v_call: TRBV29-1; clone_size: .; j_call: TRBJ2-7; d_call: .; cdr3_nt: TGCAGCGTTGTCCAGGGTAACTACGAGCAGTACTTC; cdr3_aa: CSVVQGNYEQYF
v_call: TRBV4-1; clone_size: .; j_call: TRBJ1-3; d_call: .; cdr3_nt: TGCGCCAGCAGCCAACGCCCCAGGGAAGATTCTGGAAACACCATATATTTT; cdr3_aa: CASSQRPREDSGNTIYF
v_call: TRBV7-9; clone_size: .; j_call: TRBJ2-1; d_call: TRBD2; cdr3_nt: TGTGCCAGCAGCGGGGGGACTAGCGGGGCGGCTGAGCAGTTCTTC; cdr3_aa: CASSGGTSGAAEQFF
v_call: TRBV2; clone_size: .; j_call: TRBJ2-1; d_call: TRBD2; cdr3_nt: TGTGCCAGAAAAACTAGCGCAGGGAGCTCCTACAATGAGCAGTTCTTC; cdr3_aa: CARKTSAGSSYNEQFF
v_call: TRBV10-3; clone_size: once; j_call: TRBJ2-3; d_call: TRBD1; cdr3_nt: TGTGCCATCAGTGTCGACAGGGTCACAGATACGCAGTATTTT; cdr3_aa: CAISVDRVTDTQYF
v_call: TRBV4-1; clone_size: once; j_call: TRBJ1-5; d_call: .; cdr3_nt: TGCGCCAGCAGCCAGTTAACAGGGTGGCCCCAGCATTTT; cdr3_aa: CASSQLTGWPQHF
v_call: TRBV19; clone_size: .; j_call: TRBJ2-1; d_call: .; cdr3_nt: TGTGCCAGTAGTGGGGACATCGGGCAGTTCTTC; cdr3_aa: CASSGDIGQFF
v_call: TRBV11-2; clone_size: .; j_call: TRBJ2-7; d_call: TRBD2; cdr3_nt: TGTGCCAGCAGCGCCCTTAGGGGCGGGGGGAAATACGAGCAGTACTTC; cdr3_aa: CASSALRGGGKYEQYF
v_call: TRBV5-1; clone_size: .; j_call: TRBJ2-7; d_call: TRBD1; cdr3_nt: TGCGCCAGCAGCCTTACGGGACAGGGACGCTACGAGCAGTACTTC; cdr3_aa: CASSLTGQGRYEQYF
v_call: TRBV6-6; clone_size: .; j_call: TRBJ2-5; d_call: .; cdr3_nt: TGTGCCAGCAGTTCCCCGGGTGGGGCGACGGAGACCCAGTACTTC; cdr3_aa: CASSSPGGATETQYF
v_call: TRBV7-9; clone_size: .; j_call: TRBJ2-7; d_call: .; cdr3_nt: TGTGCCAGCAGCTTAGTAACAGACACCTACGAGCAGTACTTC; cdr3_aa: CASSLVTDTYEQYF
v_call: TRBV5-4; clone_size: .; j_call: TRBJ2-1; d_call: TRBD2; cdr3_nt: TGTGCCAGCAGCGTTATGCGGGGGGCTTCCTACAATGAGCAGTTCTTC; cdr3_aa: CASSVMRGASYNEQFF
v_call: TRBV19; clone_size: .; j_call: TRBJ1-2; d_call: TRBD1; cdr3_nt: TGTGCCAGTAGTCTTATTCAGGGGGAAAGATATGGCTACACCTTC; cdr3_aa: CASSLIQGERYGYTF
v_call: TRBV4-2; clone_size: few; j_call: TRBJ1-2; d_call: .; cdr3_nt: TGTGCCAGCAGCCAGACGGCCACAGACTATGGCTACACCTTC; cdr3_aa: CASSQTATDYGYTF
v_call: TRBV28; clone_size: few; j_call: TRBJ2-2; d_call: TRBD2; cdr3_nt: TGTGCCAGCAGTTCCGGGGGGGGGAACACCGGGGAGCTGTTTTTT; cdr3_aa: CASSSGGGNTGELFF
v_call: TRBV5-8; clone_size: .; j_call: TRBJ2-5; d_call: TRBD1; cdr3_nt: TGTGCCAGCAGCATAGGGACAGGGAAGATGGGAGAGACCCAGTACTTC; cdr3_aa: CASSIGTGKMGETQYF
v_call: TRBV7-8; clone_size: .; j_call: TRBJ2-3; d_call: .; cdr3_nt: TGTGCCAGCAGCTTCCTCTACACAGATACGCAGTATTTT; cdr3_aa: CASSFLYTDTQYF
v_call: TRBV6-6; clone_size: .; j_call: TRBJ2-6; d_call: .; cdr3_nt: TGTGCCAGCAGCCCCGGGGGTTCTGGGGCCAACGTCCTGACTTTC; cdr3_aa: CASSPGGSGANVLTF
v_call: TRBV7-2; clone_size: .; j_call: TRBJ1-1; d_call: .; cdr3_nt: TGTGCCAGCAGCTTTGACAGGATGAACACTGAAGCTTTCTTT; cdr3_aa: CASSFDRMNTEAFF
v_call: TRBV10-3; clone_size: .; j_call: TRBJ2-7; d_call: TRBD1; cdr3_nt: TGTGCCACGGGGACAGGTGTGTCCTACGAGCAGTACTTC; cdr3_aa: CATGTGVSYEQYF
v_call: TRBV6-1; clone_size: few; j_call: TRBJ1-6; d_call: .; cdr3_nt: TGTGCCAGCAGTGCCTTCTCGACAGGAGAAGTAAGATCACCCCTCCACTTT; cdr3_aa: CASSAFSTGEVRSPLHF
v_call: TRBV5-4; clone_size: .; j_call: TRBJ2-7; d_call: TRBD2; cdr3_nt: TGTGCCAGCAGCTTGCTTGGACTAGACGAGCAGTACTTC; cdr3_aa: CASSLLGLDEQYF
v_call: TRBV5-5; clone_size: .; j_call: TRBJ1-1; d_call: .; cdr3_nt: TGTGCCAGCAGCTTGGCCGGGTTTAGCCTGCGACCCACTGAAGCTTTCTTT; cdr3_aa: CASSLAGFSLRPTEAFF
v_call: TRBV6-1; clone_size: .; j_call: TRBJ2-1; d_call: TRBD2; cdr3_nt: TGTGCCAGCAGTGTAGATGGGGGACTAGAGCAGTTCTTC; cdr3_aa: CASSVDGGLEQFF
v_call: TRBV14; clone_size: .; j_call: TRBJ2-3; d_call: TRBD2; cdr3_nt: TGTGCCAGCAGCTACAAGCGGGGGGGCACAGATACGCAGTATTTT; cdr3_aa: CASSYKRGGTDTQYF
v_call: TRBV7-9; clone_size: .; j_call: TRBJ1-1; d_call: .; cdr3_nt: TGTGCCAGCAGCTTAGGTCGGACGGACCCGGGGGCTTTCTTT; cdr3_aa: CASSLGRTDPGAFF
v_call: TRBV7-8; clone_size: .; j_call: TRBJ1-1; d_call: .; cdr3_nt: TGTGCCAGCAGTCGGAGGACTGAAGCTTTCTTT; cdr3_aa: CASSRRTEAFF